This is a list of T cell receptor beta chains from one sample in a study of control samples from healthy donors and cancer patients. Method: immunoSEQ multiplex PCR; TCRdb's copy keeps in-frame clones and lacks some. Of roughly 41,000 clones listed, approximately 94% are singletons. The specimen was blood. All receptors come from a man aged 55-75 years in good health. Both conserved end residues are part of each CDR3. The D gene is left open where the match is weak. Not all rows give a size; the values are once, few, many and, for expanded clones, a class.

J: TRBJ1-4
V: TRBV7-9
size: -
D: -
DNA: TGTGCCAGCAGCTTATTCGGGGGAGTCGATGAAAAACTGTTTTTT
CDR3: CASSLFGGVDEKLFF

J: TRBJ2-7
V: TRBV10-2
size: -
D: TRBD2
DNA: TGCGCCAGCAGTGAGAGGGGCGGGAGGTTAAACGAGCAGTACTTC
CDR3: CASSERGGRLNEQYF

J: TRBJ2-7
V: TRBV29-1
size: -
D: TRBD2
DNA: TGCAGCGTTGAAGGGGGACTAGGCGTATCCGGTGGGGTATACGAGCAGTACTTC
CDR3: CSVEGGLGVSGGVYEQYF

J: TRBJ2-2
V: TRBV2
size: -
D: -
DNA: TGTGCCAGCAGTGAGTGGCGGCAGGGGAAGGATTCCGGGGAGCTGTTTTTT
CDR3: CASSEWRQGKDSGELFF

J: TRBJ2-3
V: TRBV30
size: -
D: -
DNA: TGTGCCTGGAGTCCCCCCGGGATTCGGGGCGATACGCAGTATTTT
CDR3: CAWSPPGIRGDTQYF

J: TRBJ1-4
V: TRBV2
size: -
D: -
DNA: TGTGCCAGCAGTGACAGGGAGTATGAAAAACTGTTTTTT
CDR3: CASSDREYEKLFF

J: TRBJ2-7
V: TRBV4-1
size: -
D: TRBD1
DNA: TGCGCCAGCAGCCAAGTAGAGGGGGCTTACTACGAGCAGTACTTC
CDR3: CASSQVEGAYYEQYF

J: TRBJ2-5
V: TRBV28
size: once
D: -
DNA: TGTGCCAGCAGTCCCGGTGGGTGGCAAGAGACCCAGTACTTC
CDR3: CASSPGGWQETQYF

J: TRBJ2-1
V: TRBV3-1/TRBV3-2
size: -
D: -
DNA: TGTGCCAGCAGCCAAGATTTTGGGGGGGCCCTTTACAATGAGCAGTTCTTC
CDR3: CASSQDFGGALYNEQFF

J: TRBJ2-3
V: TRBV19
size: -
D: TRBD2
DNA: TGTGCCAGTAGTCTCCGGACTAGCGGGAGGGATGCAGATACGCAGTATTTT
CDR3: CASSLRTSGRDADTQYF

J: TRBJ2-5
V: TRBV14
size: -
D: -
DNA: TGTGCCAGCAGCCAAGATCTAGGAGGTGGAGAGACCCAGTACTTC
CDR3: CASSQDLGGGETQYF

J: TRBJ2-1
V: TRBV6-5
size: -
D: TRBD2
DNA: TGTGCCAGCACCGGGGGGGGAAGCTCCTACAATGAGCAGTTCTTC
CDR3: CASTGGGSSYNEQFF

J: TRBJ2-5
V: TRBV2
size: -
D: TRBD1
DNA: TGTGCCAGCGGAGACAGGGCCCAAGAGACCCAGTACTTC
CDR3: CASGDRAQETQYF

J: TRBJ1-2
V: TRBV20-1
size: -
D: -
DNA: TGCAGTGCTATTAGGACGGATGGCTACACCTTC
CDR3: CSAIRTDGYTF

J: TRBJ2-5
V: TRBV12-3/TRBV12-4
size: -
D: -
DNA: TGTGCCAGCAGTTTTTACATCCAAGAGACCCAGTACTTC
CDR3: CASSFYIQETQYF

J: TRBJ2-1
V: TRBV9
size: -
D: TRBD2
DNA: TGTGCCAGCAGCGTCCTCTCGCTAGCGGCCTCCTCCTACAATGAGCAGTTCTTC
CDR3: CASSVLSLAASSYNEQFF

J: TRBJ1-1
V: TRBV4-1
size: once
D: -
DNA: TGCGCCAGCAGCCAGGGGGCGTCGAACACTGAAGCTTTCTTT
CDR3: CASSQGASNTEAFF

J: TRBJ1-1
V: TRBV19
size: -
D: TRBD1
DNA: TGTGCCAGTAGTAAGCAGGGGGCCGTGAACACTGAAGCTTTCTTT
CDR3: CASSKQGAVNTEAFF

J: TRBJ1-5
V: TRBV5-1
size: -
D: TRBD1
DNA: TGCGCCAGCAGCGCCGGGACAGGGAATGGTCAGCCCCAGCATTTT
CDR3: CASSAGTGNGQPQHF

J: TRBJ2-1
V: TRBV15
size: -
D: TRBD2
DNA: TGTGCCACCAGCAGAGATGCGGGAGAGTACAATGAGCAGTTCTTC
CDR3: CATSRDAGEYNEQFF

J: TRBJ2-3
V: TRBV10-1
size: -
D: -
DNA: TGCGCCAGCAGTGAGGGGGGATCCGTAGATACGCAGTATTTT
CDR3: CASSEGGSVDTQYF

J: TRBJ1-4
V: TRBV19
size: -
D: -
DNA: TGTGCCAGTAGCCGTAATGAAAAACTGTTTTTT
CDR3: CASSRNEKLFF

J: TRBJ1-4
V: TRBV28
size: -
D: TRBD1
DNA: TGTGCCAGCACTCTGACAGGGCCTAATGAAAAACTGTTTTTT
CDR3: CASTLTGPNEKLFF

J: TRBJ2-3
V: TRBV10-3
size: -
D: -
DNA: TGTGCCATCAGTGAGCCCCGCACAGATACGCAGTATTTT
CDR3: CAISEPRTDTQYF

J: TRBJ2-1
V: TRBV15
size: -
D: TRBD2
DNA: TGTGCCACCAGCAGAGGTCGGAGCGGGGGCAGCTACAATGAGCAGTTCTTC
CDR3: CATSRGRSGGSYNEQFF

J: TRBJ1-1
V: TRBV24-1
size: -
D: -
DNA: TGTGCCACCAGTGACTCAGCGAACACTGAAGCTTTCTTT
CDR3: CATSDSANTEAFF

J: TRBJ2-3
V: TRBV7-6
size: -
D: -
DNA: TGTGCCAGCATGAGAGGGCAGGGGACTCGCACAGATACGCAGTATTTT
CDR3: CASMRGQGTRTDTQYF

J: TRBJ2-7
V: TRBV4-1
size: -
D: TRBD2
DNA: TGCGCCAGCAGCAGCGGGACTAGCGGTACCTACGAGCAGTACTTC
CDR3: CASSSGTSGTYEQYF

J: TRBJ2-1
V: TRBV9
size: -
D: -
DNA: TGTGCCAGCAGCCTCCCGGCCCAGGGCAATGAGCAGTTCTTC
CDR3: CASSLPAQGNEQFF

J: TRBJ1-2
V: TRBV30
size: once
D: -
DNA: TGTGCCTGGAGTGTATCCGGGGATGGCTACACCTTC
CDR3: CAWSVSGDGYTF

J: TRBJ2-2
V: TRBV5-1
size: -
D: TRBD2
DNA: TGCGCCAGCAGCCGGACTAGCTTGGTCGCCGGGGAGCTGTTTTTT
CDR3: CASSRTSLVAGELFF